These 12 T cell receptor beta chains originate from one sample sequenced in a study of shared clonotypes between healthy human individuals. Clones were sequenced by immunoSEQ multiplex PCR, and TCRdb holds only the in-frame ones, with some missing. The sample contains over a million clones, 70% to 80% of which appear only once. Material for sequencing was memory CD4+ T cells from PBMCs. As for subset: CD45RA-negative fraction. Receptors originate from a man aged 18 to 29 in good health. Some clones in this sample may be carry-over from other donors' samples.

The chain joins TRBV15 to TRBJ1-2; maybe TRBD1 (6 bases). The V gene's germline CDR1 is LNHNV and CDR2 YYDKDF (reference sequence). The V end was cut by 5 bases, the J end by 5 bases, with 12 bases between. This CDR3 region has 13 residues. The CDR3 bases are TGTGCCACCAGCGGCGGGACACTTTATGGCTACACCTTC. Amino acids: CATSGGTLYGYTF.

This clone was picked up one time. The genes are TRBV5-1 and TRBJ2-7; 9 positions match TRBD2. The CDR3 runs to 16 residues. The V gene end was trimmed by 3 bases and the J gene end by 9 bases; junction bases not matched to a gene: 16. Germline-derived CDR1 and CDR2 are SGHRS and YFSETQ. CDR3 DNA sequence: TGCGCCAGCAGCTCCGGCGTAGCGGGAGAGTTGGGTGGGCAGTACTTC. Translating gives CASSSGVAGELGGQYF. The full variable domain, its missing parts supplied by reference TRBV5-1 and TRBJ2-7, is KAGVTQTPRYLIKTRGQQVTLSCSPISGHRSVSWYQQTPGQGLQFLFEYFSETQRNKGNFPGRFSGRQFSNSRSEMNVSTLELGDSALYLCASSSGVAGELGGQYFGPGTRLTVT.

This rearrangement joins TRBV11-2 to TRBJ1-2, with TRBD1 identical over 9 bases. Germline V gene lookup returns CDR1 SGHAT and CDR2 FQNNGV. The CDR3 loop spans 15 amino acids. V was clipped by 6 bases and J by 4 bases; unmatched bases: 9. The CDR3 region is CASSRDRGFSYGYTF. The DNA for the CDR3 is TGTGCCAGCAGTAGAGACAGGGGGTTTAGCTATGGCTACACCTTC.

The table lists this clone with a count of one. This chain links TRBV5-4 with TRBJ2-3; D not resolved. Trimming took 0 bases from V and 2 from J, leaving 10 bases between them. The CDR3 is 15 amino acids. CDR1 is SGHNT and CDR2 is YYREEE in the germline V gene (reference sequence). The CDR3 DNA follows: TGTGCCAGCAGCTTGGACAGAAGCATCACAGATACGCAGTATTTT. This gives the protein CASSLDRSITDTQYF.

The rearrangement joins TRBV28 to TRBJ1-5; D unclear. Trimming left V 10 bases short and J 1 base short, with 8 bases between. The CDR3 extends over 12 amino acids. Germline V gives CDR1 MDHEN, CDR2 SYDVKM. CDR3 bases: TGTGCCACTACTTTCAGCAATCAGCCCCAGCATTTT. As protein: CATTFSNQPQHF.

V and J are TRBV7-9 and TRBJ1-3; D remains ambiguous. CDR1 is SEHNR and CDR2 is FQNEAQ in the germline V gene (reference sequence). V was pared by 4 bases and J by 0 bases, with 16 bases between. The CDR3 length is 17 residues. CDR3 residues: CASSYNWRGISGNTIYF. The CDR3 DNA reads TGTGCCAGCAGCTATAACTGGCGTGGGATCTCTGGAAACACCATATATTTT.

The chain employs TRBV5-4 and TRBJ1-1; 9 bases map to TRBD1. CDR1 SGHNT and CDR2 YYREEE come from the germline V gene (reference sequence). CDR3 size: 13 residues. After removal of 0 bases from V and 11 bases from J, the junction contained 5 bases not matched to a gene. The CDR3 nucleotides are TGTGCCAGCAGCTTGGAACAGGGGGCTGTGGCTTTCTTT. It codes for CASSLEQGAVAFF.

The chain is built from TRBV28 and TRBJ2-3, with a weak D call TRBD1 (6 bases). CDR1 is MDHEN and CDR2 is SYDVKM in the germline V gene. The CDR3 totals 14 residues. V was shortened by 9 bases and J by 2 bases, with 15 bases between the two germline ends. The CDR3 loop reads CASNGRTVTDTQYF. DNA for the CDR3: TGTGCCAGTAACGGGCGGACAGTCACAGATACGCAGTATTTT.

This clone was recorded a few times. The rearrangement uses TRBV4-1 and TRBJ2-5, with D unclear. The CDR3 sequence is 13 residues long. Germline lookup yields CDR1 MGHRA and CDR2 YSYEKL. Trimming removed 0 bases from V and 7 bases from J, with 9 bases in between. DNA for the CDR3: TGCGCCAGCAGCCAAGAGATAGCCTTGACCCAGTACTTC. This sequence encodes CASSQEIALTQYF.

The chain employs TRBV7-8 and TRBJ2-1, with TRBD2 identical over 10 bases. Germline lookup yields CDR1 SGHVS and CDR2 FQNEAQ. The CDR3 has 16 amino acids. Germline trimming cut 0 bases from V and 10 bases from J; bases unmatched to any gene: 9. This CDR3 reads CASSLAIAGGLGEQFF. CDR3 bases: TGTGCCAGCAGCTTAGCTATAGCGGGGGGCTTAGGGGAGCAGTTCTTC. Combining the CDR3 with reference TRBV7-8 and TRBJ2-1 gives the whole variable domain GAGVSQSPRYKVAKRGQDVALRCDPISGHVSLFWYQQALGQGPEFLTYFQNEAQLDKSGLPSDRFFAERPEGSVSTLKIQRTQQEDSAVYLCASSLAIAGGLGEQFFGPGTRLTVL.

The chain recombines TRBV6-1 with TRBJ2-7; 9 bases match TRBD1. CDR1 is MNHNS and CDR2 is SASEGT in the germline V gene. With V trimmed by 6 bases and J by 0 bases, 6 bases remained unmatched. There are 15 residues in the CDR3. As DNA, the CDR3 is TGTGCCAGCAGGGCAGGGACAGGGCTCTCCTACGAGCAGTACTTC. Translation: CASRAGTGLSYEQYF.

The V call is TRBV19, the J call TRBJ2-2; possibly TRBD2 for D (6 bases). Germline V gene lookup returns CDR1 LNHDA and CDR2 SQIVND (reference sequence). The CDR3 has 15 amino acids. Trimming took 5 bases from V and 4 from J, leaving 14 bases between them. Here the CDR3 DNA reads TGTGCCAGTAGTCCCGACCGACTAGTCACCGGGGAGCTGTTTTTT. It is translated as CASSPDRLVTGELFF.